These T cell receptor beta chains were read from a single sample in a study of molecular identifiers for immune sequencing clone quantification. A single record per CDR3 protein comes from TCRdb applying MiXCR to the PCR reads. In the table there are about 40,000 distinct CDR3 sequences, 24% of which are singletons. The sample was naive CD8+ T cells from blood, with Jurkat cell RNA spiked in. The receptors here all came from a human donor in good health. Some libraries in this study had Jurkat cell RNA spiked in. Each CDR3 is given with its conserved first and last residue. D genes are given only for firm matches. Clone size is not always given. Where it is, it says once, few, many or a class for expanded clones.

V gene	D gene	clone size	J gene	CDR3 DNA	CDR3 protein
TRBV28	NA	NA	TRBJ2-7	TGTGCCAGCAGTCCGAGGACTGAAACCTACGAGCAGTACTTC	CASSPRTETYEQYF
TRBV4-1	NA	once	TRBJ1-4	TGCGCCAGCAGCCAAGAAGGGCAGATTAATGAAAAACTGTTTTTT	CASSQEGQINEKLFF
TRBV10-3	TRBD2	many	TRBJ2-5	TGTGCCATCAGTGAGACTAGCGGGCCATACCAAGAGACCCAGTACTTC	CAISETSGPYQETQYF
TRBV5-1	NA	medium-sized	TRBJ2-6	TGCGCCAGCAGCTTGGCCGTCAGGCCATCTGGGGCCAACGTCCTGACTTTC	CASSLAVRPSGANVLTF
TRBV12-3/TRBV12-4	NA	NA	TRBJ2-3	TGTGCCAGCAGCCGCGGTACCGGGACCGAAGAGTACGCAGATGCGCAGTATTTT	CASSRGTGTEEYADAQYF
TRBV9	NA	few	TRBJ2-3	TGTGCCAGCAGCGGGGAGGACAGCCACACAGATACGCAGTATTTT	CASSGEDSHTDTQYF
TRBV27	NA	many	TRBJ2-5	TGTGCCAGCAGTTTATGGGGGAAAGAGACCCAGTACTTC	CASSLWGKETQYF
TRBV7-9	NA	few	TRBJ2-7	TGTGCCAGCAGCTCACAAAGCGGCTACGAGCAGTACTTC	CASSSQSGYEQYF
TRBV19	TRBD1	many	TRBJ2-7	TGTGCCAGTACCCCCGCCGGGACAGGGGGATACGAGCAGTACTTC	CASTPAGTGGYEQYF
TRBV15	NA	NA	TRBJ2-5	TGTGCCACCAGCAGAGATCCCCTGGCAGTTCAAGAGACCCAGTACTTC	CATSRDPLAVQETQYF
TRBV3-1	NA	many	TRBJ2-7	TGTGCCAGCAGCCAAGACCGGACAGCCGACGAGCAGTACTTC	CASSQDRTADEQYF
TRBV20-1	TRBD1	many	TRBJ1-1	TGCAGTGCTGAAGGGACAGGTCTCACTGAAGCTTTCTTT	CSAEGTGLTEAFF
TRBV7-9	NA	many	TRBJ1-1	TGTGCCAGCAGCCGTTCCAGGGGTCCGTTGGACACTGAAGCTTTCTTT	CASSRSRGPLDTEAFF
TRBV2	TRBD1	many	TRBJ2-2	TGTGCCAGCAAACCGAACAGGGGAGCGAACACCGGGGAGCTGTTTTTT	CASKPNRGANTGELFF
TRBV7-9	TRBD1	NA	TRBJ1-1	TGTGCCAGCAGCATTTCGGACAGGGGACGGCAAGCTTTCTTT	CASSISDRGRQAFF
TRBV7-9	TRBD1	many	TRBJ1-4	TGTGCCAGCAGCTTTGGACAGGCCCTTCCAACTAATGAAAAACTGTTTTTT	CASSFGQALPTNEKLFF
TRBV20-1	TRBD1	many	TRBJ1-1	TGCAGTGCTAGAGATCCCGCAGGGGGCCCCACTGAAGCTTTCTTT	CSARDPAGGPTEAFF